This entry lists 28 T cell receptor beta chains sequenced from one sample in a study of CD4 and CD8 cells across lung adenocarcinoma regions (dated by TCRdb to between 2017 and 2018). Library generation was performed with PCR. The reads were generated on a HiSeq X Ten. The public sequencing data were trimmed at Q25 with fastp and processed into clonotypes with MiXCR by TCRdb, which kept only in-frame beta chains. Identical CDR3 protein sequences are pooled into one entry, listed with their most common genes and DNA. The sample records around 25,000 distinct CDR3 sequences, about half of which are singletons. Around 50% of the sample is in the top ten clones. What was sequenced was CD8+ T cells from the center of a lung tumor. The cell subset or site tag for this specimen amounts to: tumor center region. The receptors originated from a male donor with lung adenocarcinoma. The CD4 and CD8 labels of this study may be unreliable.

This clonotype was observed many times. The V and J genes are TRBV27 and TRBJ2-1; TRBD2 might be the D (6 bases). The J call may be wrong; the DNA end is better matched by TRBJ2-7. CDR1 MNHEY and CDR2 SMNVEV come from the germline V gene (reference sequence). The CDR3 covers 13 residues. The CDR3, as DNA: TGTGCCAGCAGTTTATCGGGAGGCTACGAGCAGTACTTC. This gives the protein CASSLSGGYEQYF.

This clonotype was counted ten times or more. The chain combines TRBV6-5 with TRBJ2-1, with 8 bases matching TRBD2. The CDR3 is 14 residues long. Germline-derived CDR1 and CDR2 are MNHEY and SVGAGI. V trimming: 10 bases; J trimming: 8 bases; junction bases outside the gene matches: 13. The CDR3 loop is CATESGSKGYEQFF. The CDR3 coding sequence is TGTGCCACCGAGAGCGGGAGTAAAGGCTATGAGCAGTTCTTC.

The J gene is TRBJ1-3, the V gene TRBV7-2; D gene ambiguous. Trimming took 3 bases from V and 3 from J, leaving 12 bases between them. CDR3 length: 15 residues. The germline V gene has CDR1 SGHTA and CDR2 FQGNSA. CDR3 region: CASSFRRAFGNTIYF. The CDR3 nucleotides are TGTGCCAGCAGCTTCAGACGGGCCTTTGGAAACACCATATATTTT.

The rearrangement uses TRBV12-3 or TRBV12-4 and TRBJ1-3; no reliable D call. Trimming removed 3 bases from V and 0 bases from J, with 9 bases in between. CDR3 length: 15 residues. The CDR3 sequence is CASSFSGPSGNTIYF. CDR3 nucleotides: TGTGCCAGCAGTTTCTCAGGCCCCTCTGGAAACACCATATATTTT.

The chain employs TRBV24-1 and TRBJ1-1, with D possibly being TRBD1 (5 bases). This CDR3 is built from 14 residues. CDR1 is KGHDR, CDR2 SFDVKD, per germline. V lost 0 bases and J 1 base, leaving 5 bases between the germline ends. The CDR3: CATSDLRGNTEAFF. For the CDR3, the DNA is TGTGCCACCAGTGATTTGAGGGGGAACACTGAAGCTTTCTTT.

This sequence joins TRBV10-2 and TRBJ2-4; D tentatively reads TRBD1 or TRBD2 (5 bases each). Per germline, CDR1 WSHSY and CDR2 SAAADI. Trimming stripped 10 bases from V and 13 bases from J, with 23 bases between. The CDR3 loop spans 13 amino acids. The CDR3 is CATGLCAEDTQYF. The CDR3 region has the DNA TGCGCCACGGGGCTGTGTGCCGAAGATACGCAGTACTTC.

As concerns this clonotype: Sequence at one end of the junction differs from germline and may be a read error. The CDR3 sequence is CAISAINMQYF. In DNA form, the CDR3 reads TGTGCCATCAGTGCCATAAACATGCAGTACTTT. The rearrangement uses TRBV27 and TRBJ2-3; the D is unclear. The CDR3 is 11 residues long. In germline, CDR1 is MNHEY, CDR2 SMNVEV (reference sequence).

Sample share makes this clonotype medium-sized. This chain uses TRBV12-3 or TRBV12-4 with TRBJ2-5; D is undetermined. V lost 5 bases and J 2 bases, leaving 9 bases between the germline ends. There are 13 residues in the CDR3. Here the CDR3 DNA reads TGTGCCAGCAGTGTAAGCCCTCAAGAGACCCAGTACTTC. It encodes CASSVSPQETQYF.

This clonotype was counted only a few times. The chain carries TRBV5-6 and TRBJ2-7; the D gene is possibly TRBD2 (5 bases). V gave up 3 bases and J gave up 0 bases, with 19 bases separating them. The length of the CDR3 is 17 residues. Germline-derived CDR1 and CDR2 are SGHDT and YYEEEE. The CDR3 region has the DNA TGTGCCAGCAGCTGGACCCTCAGCGGAGCGGTCTCCTACGAGCAGTACTTC. It codes for CASSWTLSGAVSYEQYF.

Within the sample, this clonotype is medium-sized. The V gene is TRBV10-1, the J gene TRBJ2-1; D possibly uses TRBD1 or TRBD2 (6 bases each). V was pared by 4 bases and J by 9 bases, with 13 bases between. This CDR3 contains 13 residues. The germline V gene has CDR1 WNHNN and CDR2 SYGVQD (reference sequence). The chain's CDR3 is CASSGPEGGEQFF. CDR3 nucleotides: TGCGCCAGCAGTGGACCGGAGGGGGGTGAGCAGTTCTTC.

Ten or more counts support this clonotype. This sequence joins TRBV4-1 and TRBJ2-3; possible D gene TRBD2, 6 bases. Germline CDR1 reads MGHRA; CDR2 reads YSYEKL. The CDR3 spans 13 residues. The V end lost 1 base, the J end lost 6 bases, and 8 bases lay between the germline ends. CDR3 bases: TGCGCCAGCAGCCAAGCGGGAGTGGATACGCAGTATTTT. This sequence encodes CASSQAGVDTQYF.

The chain uses TRBV6-5 and TRBJ2-3; TRBD1 might be the D (5 bases). Germline V lookup: CDR1 MNHEY, CDR2 SVGAGI. Trimming removed 3 bases at V and 9 bases at J, with 22 bases between. This CDR3 comprises 16 residues. The CDR3 loop is CASSYLPGKFKNTQYF. As DNA, the CDR3 is TGTGCCAGCAGTTATCTTCCAGGGAAATTCAAAAACACGCAGTATTTT.

This clonotype was detected once. The chain recombines TRBV11-2 with TRBJ2-1; no clear D gene. The J call may be wrong; the DNA end is better matched by TRBJ2-7. This CDR3 region has 10 residues. CDR1 SGHAT and CDR2 FQNNGV come from the germline V gene. The chain's CDR3 is CALLTFEQYF. The CDR3 region has the DNA TGTGCCCTCCTCACCTTCGAGCAGTACTTC.

A word on this clonotype: At one of its ends the junction is not consistent with the germline gene, which may arise from a read error. The CDR3 region has the DNA TGTGCCAGCAGTGAAACGGCCAACACCGATGAGCAGTTTTTT. It specifies CASSETANTDEQFF. The V and J genes are TRBV6-1 and TRBJ2-2; D gene ambiguous. Germline V gene sequence: CDR1 MNHNS, CDR2 SASEGT. The length of the CDR3 is 14 residues.

This clonotype showed up just a few times. This sequence joins TRBV20-1 and TRBJ2-1; D is unresolved. The J call is uncertain, as TRBJ2-7 better fits the DNA end. This CDR3 is built from 13 residues. The V gene's germline CDR1 is DFQATT and CDR2 SNEGSKA (reference sequence). This CDR3 is CSARDLPYNEQYF. Here the CDR3 DNA reads TGCAGTGCTAGAGATCTCCCCTACAATGAGCAGTACTTC.

This rearrangement joins TRBV4-1 to TRBJ2-3, with TRBD2 as a possible D gene (6 bases). The CDR3 has 18 amino acids. The ends were cut back, 0 bases at V and 4 bases at J, with 20 bases in the middle. Germline assignment: CDR1 MGHRA and CDR2 YSYEKL. This CDR3 reads CASSQEWGLTLGPDTQYF. In nucleotides, the CDR3 is TGCGCCAGCAGCCAAGAATGGGGACTTACGTTGGGCCCAGATACGCAGTATTTT.

In this sample, this clonotype turned up many times. A much larger clone is a single base away; this may be a read error. J is TRBJ2-1 and V is TRBV10-1; possibly TRBD1 or TRBD2 for D (5 bases each). CDR1 and CDR2 from the germline V gene are WNHNN and SYGVQD (reference sequence). This CDR3 contains 14 residues. V lost 3 bases and J 13 bases, leaving 19 bases between the germline ends. This CDR3 is CASSEPGRGETQFF. The CDR3 DNA follows: TGCGCCAGCAGTGAACCCGGCCGAGGGGAGACCCAGTTCTTC.

The V and J genes are TRBV7-2 and TRBJ2-3, with D possibly matching TRBD2 (6 bases). This CDR3 spans 14 amino acids. V was pared by 7 bases and J by 4 bases, with 15 bases between. From germline, CDR1 is SGHTA and CDR2 FQGNSA. This CDR3 reads CASKLAEFSDTQYF. The CDR3 region has the DNA TGTGCCAGCAAATTAGCGGAGTTCTCAGATACGCAGTATTTT.

This chain's CDR3 is CASSYSLSGRFYNEQFF. Here the CDR3 DNA reads TGTGCCAGCAGTTACTCCCTAAGCGGGAGGTTCTACAATGAGCAGTTCTTC. The chain employs TRBV6-5 and TRBJ2-1; 9 nucleotides align to TRBD2. Trimming cost V 0 bases and J 3 bases; bases outside gene matches: 6. The CDR3 length is 17 residues. CDR1 is MNHEY and CDR2 is SVGAGI in the germline V gene.

This clonotype occurred a few times. A junction boundary mismatches the germline segment, possibly from a read error. This sequence joins TRBV6-5 and TRBJ2-6; TRBD1 is a possible D gene (5 bases). Germline V gene data show CDR1 as MNHEY and CDR2 as SVGAGI. The CDR3 has 15 amino acids. DNA for the CDR3: TGTGCCAGCAGTTACTCGTTAGCTGGGGCCAACGTCCTGTCCTTC. Its translation is CASSYSLAGANVLSF.

The chain employs TRBV6-1 and TRBJ2-3, with 9 bases matching TRBD2. V lost 8 bases, J lost 11 bases, and 17 bases stayed unmatched. Germline-derived CDR1 and CDR2 are MNHNS and SASEGT. The CDR3 consists of 15 residues. The CDR3 coding sequence is TGTGCCAGCTCCAAGGGGGGACTAGCCAAAAATATGCAGTATTTT. Protein: CASSKGGLAKNMQYF.

This clonotype was observed a single time. The V gene is TRBV4-1, the J gene TRBJ2-3; D perhaps matches TRBD2 (6 bases). The J call is doubtful: the DNA matches TRBJ2-7 better. Germline V CDR1 and CDR2: MGHRA, YSYEKL. The CDR3 runs to 17 residues. Here the CDR3 DNA reads TGCGCCAGCAGCCAAGCCCCGGGGCTGCGGGGCAAAGATACGCAGTACTTC. Amino acids: CASSQAPGLRGKDTQYF.

About this clonotype: One end of the junction varies from germline; a read error may be responsible. The chain combines TRBV6-1 with TRBJ2-3; tentative D call: TRBD1 (6 bases). The germline V gene has CDR1 MNHNS and CDR2 SASEGT. The CDR3 consists of 16 residues. The CDR3 is CASSGVGAGVEDTQYF. As DNA, the CDR3 is TGTGCCAGTAGTGGAGTCGGGGCAGGGGTTGAGGATACGCAGTATTTT.

This clonotype was observed at least ten times. The J gene is TRBJ1-2, the V gene TRBV6-1; D remains ambiguous. V was cut by 5 bases and J by 8 bases, with 12 bases left in between. CDR3 size: 12 residues. Germline V gene sequence: CDR1 MNHNS, CDR2 SASEGT. CDR3 bases: TGTGCCAGCAGTCCCCAGGTTGGCGGCTACACCTTC. The encoded protein is CASSPQVGGYTF.

V is TRBV20-1 and J is TRBJ2-1; TRBD2 aligns across 9 bases. CDR3 length equals 14 residues. J gave up 8 bases and V 5 bases, and 10 bases lay outside the gene matches. Germline-derived CDR1 and CDR2 are DFQATT and SNEGSKA (reference sequence). CDR3 DNA: TGCAGTGCTCCCCTAGCGGGAAGCTCCCATGAGCAGTTCTTC. This encodes CSAPLAGSSHEQFF.

V is TRBV27 and J is TRBJ2-1; a possible D gene is TRBD2 (6 bases). CDR3 length: 15 amino acids. The V end lost 5 bases, the J end lost 3 bases, and 14 bases lay between the germline ends. Germline CDR1 MNHEY, CDR2 SMNVEV (reference sequence). The CDR3 DNA sequence: TGTGCCAGCAGTCTCCGGGACTCTTACTACAATGAGCAGTTCTTC. Its protein is CASSLRDSYYNEQFF.

This clonotype came up a few times. The rearrangement uses TRBV5-1 and TRBJ2-1; D might be TRBD1 (5 bases). The assigned J gene may be wrong: the sequence end matches TRBJ2-7 better. The CDR3 covers 15 residues. Per germline, CDR1 SGHRS and CDR2 YFSETQ. CDR3 region: CASRSAARANYEQYF. CDR3 bases: TGCGCCAGCAGATCTGCTGCCAGGGCCAACTACGAGCAGTACTTC.

This clonotype has just a few counts. The CDR3 spells CASSQPGEGAAGEQFF. The CDR3 DNA reads as TGTGCCAGCAGCCAACCAGGGGAGGGGGCGGCCGGTGAGCAGTTCTTC. This chain connects TRBV4-2 to TRBJ2-1; either TRBD1 or TRBD2 may supply D (7 bases each). CDR3 length equals 16 residues. Per germline, CDR1 LGHNA and CDR2 YNFKEQ. Trimming cost V 2 bases and J 9 bases, with 20 bases left between them.